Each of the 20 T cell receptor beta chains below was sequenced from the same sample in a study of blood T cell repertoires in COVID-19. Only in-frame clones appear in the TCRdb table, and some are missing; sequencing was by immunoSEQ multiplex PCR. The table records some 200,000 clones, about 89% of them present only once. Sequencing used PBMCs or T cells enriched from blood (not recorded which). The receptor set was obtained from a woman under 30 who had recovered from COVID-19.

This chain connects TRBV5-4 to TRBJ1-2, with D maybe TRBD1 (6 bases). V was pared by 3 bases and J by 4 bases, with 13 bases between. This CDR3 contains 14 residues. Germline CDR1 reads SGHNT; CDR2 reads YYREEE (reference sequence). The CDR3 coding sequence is TGTGCCAGCAGCTCCCGTAGGGACATCTATGGCTACACCTTC. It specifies CASSSRRDIYGYTF.

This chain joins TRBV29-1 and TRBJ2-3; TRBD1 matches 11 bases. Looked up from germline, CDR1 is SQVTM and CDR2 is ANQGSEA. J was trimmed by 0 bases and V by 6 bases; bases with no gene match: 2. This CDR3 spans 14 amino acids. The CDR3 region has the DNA TGCAGCGTCGGACAGGGGGCCAGCACAGATACGCAGTATTTT. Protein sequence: CSVGQGASTDTQYF.

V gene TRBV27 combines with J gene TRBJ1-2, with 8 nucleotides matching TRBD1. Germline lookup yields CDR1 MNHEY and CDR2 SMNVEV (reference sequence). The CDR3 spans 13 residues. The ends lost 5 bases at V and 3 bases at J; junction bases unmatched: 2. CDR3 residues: CASSPGGHYGYTF. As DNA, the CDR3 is TGTGCCAGCAGTCCAGGGGGCCACTATGGCTACACCTTC.

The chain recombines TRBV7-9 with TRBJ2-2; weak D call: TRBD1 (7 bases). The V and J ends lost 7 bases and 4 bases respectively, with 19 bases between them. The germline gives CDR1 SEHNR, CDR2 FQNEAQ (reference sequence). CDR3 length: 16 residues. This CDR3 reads CASTARGAQTTGELFF. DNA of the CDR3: TGTGCCAGCACCGCCAGGGGGGCTCAGACCACCGGGGAGCTGTTTTTT.

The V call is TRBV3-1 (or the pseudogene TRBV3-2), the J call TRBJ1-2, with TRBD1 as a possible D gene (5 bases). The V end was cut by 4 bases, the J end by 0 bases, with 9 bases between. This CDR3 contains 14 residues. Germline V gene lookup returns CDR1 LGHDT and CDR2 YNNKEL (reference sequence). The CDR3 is CASSLTVPNYGYTF. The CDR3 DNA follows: TGTGCCAGCAGCCTGACAGTGCCTAACTATGGCTACACCTTC.

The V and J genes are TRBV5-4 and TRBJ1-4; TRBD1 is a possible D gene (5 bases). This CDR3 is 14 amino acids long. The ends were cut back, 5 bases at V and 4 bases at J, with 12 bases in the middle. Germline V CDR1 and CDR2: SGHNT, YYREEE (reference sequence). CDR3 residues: CASSSGTGNEKLFF. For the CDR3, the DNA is TGTGCCAGCAGTTCCGGGACTGGTAATGAAAAACTGTTTTTT.

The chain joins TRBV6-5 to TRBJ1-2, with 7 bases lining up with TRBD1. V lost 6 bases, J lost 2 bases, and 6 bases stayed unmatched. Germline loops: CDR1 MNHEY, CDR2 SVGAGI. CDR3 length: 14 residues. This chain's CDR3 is CASREGATNYGYTF. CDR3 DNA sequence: TGTGCCAGCAGAGAGGGGGCTACAAACTATGGCTACACCTTC.

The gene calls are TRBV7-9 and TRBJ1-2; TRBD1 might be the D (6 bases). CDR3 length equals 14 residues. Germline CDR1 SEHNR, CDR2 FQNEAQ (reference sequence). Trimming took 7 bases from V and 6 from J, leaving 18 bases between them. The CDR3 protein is CASTLGGGPNGYTF. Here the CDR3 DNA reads TGTGCCAGCACCCTAGGGGGGGGTCCGAATGGCTACACCTTC.

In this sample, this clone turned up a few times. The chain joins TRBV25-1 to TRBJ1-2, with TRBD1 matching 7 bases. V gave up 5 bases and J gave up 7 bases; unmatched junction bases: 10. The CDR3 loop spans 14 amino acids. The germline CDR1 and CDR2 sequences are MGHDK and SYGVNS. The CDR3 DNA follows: TGTGCCAGCAGTCCCGGCACAGGGGTAGTTGGCTACACCTTC. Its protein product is CASSPGTGVVGYTF.

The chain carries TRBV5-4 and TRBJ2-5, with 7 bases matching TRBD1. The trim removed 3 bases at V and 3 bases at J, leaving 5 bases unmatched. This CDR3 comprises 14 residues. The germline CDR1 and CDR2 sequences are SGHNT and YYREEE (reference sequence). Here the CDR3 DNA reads TGTGCCAGCAGCTCCGGGACAGCGAAAGAGACCCAGTACTTC. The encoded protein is CASSSGTAKETQYF.

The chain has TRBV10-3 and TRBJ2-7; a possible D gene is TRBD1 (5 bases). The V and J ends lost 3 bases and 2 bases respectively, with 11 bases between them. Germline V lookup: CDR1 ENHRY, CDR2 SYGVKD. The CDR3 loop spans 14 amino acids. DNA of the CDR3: TGTGCCATCAGTGAAAGGCAGGGAACCTACGAGCAGTACTTC. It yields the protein CAISERQGTYEQYF.

CDR3 nucleotide sequence: TGTGCCAGCAGCTTGGCGGCTAGCGCGGGACTTGAGCAGTTCTTC. Encoded protein: CASSLAASAGLEQFF. The genes are TRBV5-6 and TRBJ2-1, with a weak D call TRBD2 (6 bases). The length of the CDR3 is 15 residues. Germline V CDR1 and CDR2: SGHDT, YYEEEE. V was trimmed by 0 bases and J by 9 bases, leaving 16 bases between them.

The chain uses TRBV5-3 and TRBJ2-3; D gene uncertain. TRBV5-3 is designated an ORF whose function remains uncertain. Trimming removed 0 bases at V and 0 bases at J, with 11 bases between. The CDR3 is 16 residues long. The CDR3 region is CARSLAPDISTDTQYF. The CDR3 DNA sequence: TGTGCCAGAAGCTTGGCCCCTGACATAAGCACAGATACGCAGTATTTT.

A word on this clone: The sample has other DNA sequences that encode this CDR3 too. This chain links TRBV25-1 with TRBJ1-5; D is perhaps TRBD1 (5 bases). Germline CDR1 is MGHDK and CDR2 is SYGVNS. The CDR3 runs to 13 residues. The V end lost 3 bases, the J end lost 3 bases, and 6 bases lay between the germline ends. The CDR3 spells CASSDRDNQPQHF. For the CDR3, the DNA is TGTGCCAGCAGTGACAGGGACAATCAGCCCCAGCATTTT.

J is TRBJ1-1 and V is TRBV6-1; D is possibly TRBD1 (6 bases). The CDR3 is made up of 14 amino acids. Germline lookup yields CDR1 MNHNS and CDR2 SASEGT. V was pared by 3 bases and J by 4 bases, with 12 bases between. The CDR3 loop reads CASSDKPQGTEAFF. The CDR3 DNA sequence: TGTGCCAGCAGTGACAAACCACAGGGCACTGAAGCTTTCTTT.

The CDR3 sequence is CASSQTENYGYTF. CDR3 coding DNA: TGTGCCAGCAGCCAGACTGAGAACTATGGCTACACCTTC. The chain recombines TRBV6-5 with TRBJ1-2; D gene unclear. V was pared by 6 bases and J by 2 bases, with 10 bases between. This CDR3 comprises 13 residues. In germline, CDR1 is MNHEY, CDR2 SVGAGI.

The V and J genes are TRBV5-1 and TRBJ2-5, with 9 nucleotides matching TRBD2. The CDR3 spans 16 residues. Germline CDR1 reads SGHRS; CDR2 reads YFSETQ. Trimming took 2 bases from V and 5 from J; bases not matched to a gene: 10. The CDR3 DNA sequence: TGCGCCAGCAGCTTAGGCGGGGGGGCGGGCCCCGAGACCCAGTACTTC. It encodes CASSLGGGAGPETQYF.

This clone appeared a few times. CDR3 nucleotide sequence: TGTGCCAGCAGTCCCGGGACAGGGTCTGAAGCCCAGCATTTT. This encodes CASSPGTGSEAQHF. The V call is TRBV6-2 or TRBV6-3, the J call TRBJ1-5, with 9 nucleotides matching TRBD1. The CDR3 spans 14 residues. After removal of 5 bases from V and 11 bases from J, the junction contained 10 bases not matched to a gene. Germline loops: CDR1 MNHEY, CDR2 SVGEGT.

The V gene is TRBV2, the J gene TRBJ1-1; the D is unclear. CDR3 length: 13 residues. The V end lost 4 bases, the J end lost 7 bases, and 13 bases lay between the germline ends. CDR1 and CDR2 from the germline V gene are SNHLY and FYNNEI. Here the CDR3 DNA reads TGTGCCAGCAGTGGATTGGAGGGTGGTGAAGCTTTCTTT. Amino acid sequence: CASSGLEGGEAFF.

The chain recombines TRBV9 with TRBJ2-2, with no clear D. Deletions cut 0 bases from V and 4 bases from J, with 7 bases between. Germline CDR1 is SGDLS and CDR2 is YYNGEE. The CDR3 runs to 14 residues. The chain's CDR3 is CASSVVQFTGELFF. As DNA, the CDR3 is TGTGCCAGCAGCGTAGTTCAGTTCACCGGGGAGCTGTTTTTT.